Shown below are 5 T cell receptor beta chains from a single sample sequenced in a study of blood T cell repertoires in COVID-19. The assay was immunoSEQ multiplex PCR, and TCRdb's table has in-frame clones only and misses some. The sample contains some 120,000 clones, 86% of which appear only once. The sample consisted of peripheral blood. The receptors here all came from a woman in her forties or fifties who had recovered from COVID-19.

This clone was counted a few times. The V call is TRBV6-2 or TRBV6-3, the J call TRBJ2-7, with 10 nucleotides matching TRBD2. Germline lookup yields CDR1 MNHEY and CDR2 SVGEGT. The CDR3 loop spans 16 amino acids. V trimming: 0 bases; J trimming: 4 bases; junction bases outside the gene matches: 6. CDR3 region: CASSYSKLAGTYEQYF. The CDR3 bases are TGTGCCAGCAGTTACTCGAAACTAGCGGGGACTTACGAGCAGTACTTC.

The V call is TRBV7-2, the J call TRBJ2-7, with a weak D call TRBD1 (6 bases). Germline-derived CDR1 and CDR2 are SGHTA and FQGNSA. The CDR3 contains 13 residues. V was pared by 6 bases and J by 7 bases, with 16 bases between. The CDR3 here is CASSFGQNLEQYF. CDR3 DNA: TGTGCCAGCAGTTTCGGACAGAATTTGGAGCAGTACTTC.

J is TRBJ2-5 and V is TRBV30; TRBD1 matches 10 bases. The CDR3 totals 13 residues. Germline V CDR1 and CDR2: GTSNPN, SVGIG (reference sequence). V lost 3 bases to trimming and J lost 6 bases; unmatched junction nucleotides: 4. CDR3 in amino acids: CAWRTGGRKTQYF. The CDR3, as DNA: TGTGCCTGGAGGACAGGGGGCCGAAAGACCCAGTACTTC.

This chain joins TRBV6-6 and TRBJ1-3; possible D gene TRBD1, 6 bases. The V end lost 6 bases, the J end lost 6 bases, and 15 bases lay between the germline ends. The CDR3 is made up of 14 amino acids. Germline V lookup: CDR1 MNHNY, CDR2 SVGAGI (reference sequence). The CDR3 reads CASRTPGGPNTIYF. The CDR3 DNA reads TGTGCCAGCAGGACCCCCGGGGGGCCAAACACCATATATTTT.

The V and J genes are TRBV11-2 and TRBJ1-2; 8 bases line up with TRBD1. Germline CDR1 and CDR2: SGHAT and FQNNGV. V lost 6 bases to trimming and J lost 8 bases; unmatched junction nucleotides: 8. This CDR3 region has 13 residues. The CDR3 here is CASRPGTGEGYTF. The CDR3 DNA sequence: TGTGCCAGCAGACCCGGGACAGGTGAAGGCTACACCTTC.